This is a list of T cell receptor beta chains from one sample in a study of blood T cell repertoires in COVID-19. Assay: immunoSEQ multiplex PCR; the TCRdb copy retains only in-frame clones and omits some. The sample shows about 45,000 clones, about four fifths of them seen only once. The sample taken for sequencing was peripheral blood. Receptors were obtained from an elderly woman with acute or convalescent COVID-19. CDR3s include the opening cysteine and the closing phenylalanine or tryptophan. Each record gives: D gene, clone size, V gene, J gene, CDR3 protein, CDR3 DNA. The D gene is left open where the match is weak. Not all rows give a size; the values are once, few, many and, for expanded clones, a class.

NA,NA,TRBV7-9,TRBJ2-3,CASSPPREPDTQYF,TGTGCCAGCAGCCCTCCCCGGGAGCCAGATACGCAGTATTTT
TRBD2,NA,TRBV18,TRBJ2-1,CASSPPGGGEQFF,TGTGCCAGCTCACCACCGGGCGGGGGGGAGCAGTTCTTC
NA,NA,TRBV5-4,TRBJ1-2,CASSFVQGGGYTF,TGTGCCAGCAGCTTCGTACAGGGCGGCGGCTACACCTTC
NA,NA,TRBV10-3,TRBJ2-1,CASRDILNEQFF,TGTGCCTCCCGGGACATTTTGAATGAGCAGTTCTTC
NA,NA,TRBV4-1,TRBJ1-4,CASSPTPRTDQNEKLFF,TGCGCCAGCAGCCCGACCCCTAGGACAGACCAAAATGAAAAACTGTTTTTT
TRBD1,NA,TRBV11-1,TRBJ1-1,CASTLQGFPENTEAFF,TGTGCCAGCACCTTACAGGGGTTTCCCGAGAACACTGAAGCTTTCTTT
NA,NA,TRBV28,TRBJ1-6,CASSLPTGIGSPLHF,TGTGCCAGCAGTTTACCCACAGGGATCGGTTCACCCCTCCACTTT
TRBD1,NA,TRBV6-6,TRBJ1-5,CASNSQGPHQPQHF,TGTGCCAGCAACTCACAGGGGCCTCATCAGCCCCAGCATTTT
NA,NA,TRBV7-9,TRBJ1-1,CASSATGFEGTEAFF,TGTGCCAGCAGCGCCACAGGGTTTGAGGGCACTGAAGCTTTCTTT
NA,NA,TRBV25-1,TRBJ2-5,CASSESYSKETQYF,TGTGCCAGCAGTGAGAGTTACAGTAAAGAGACCCAGTACTTC
NA,NA,TRBV9,TRBJ2-3,CASSVGRGGPGLQITQYF,TGTGCCAGCAGCGTAGGAAGGGGGGGGCCAGGTTTACAGATCACGCAGTATTTT
NA,NA,TRBV5-1,TRBJ2-5,CASSLALRQETQYF,TGCGCCAGCAGCTTGGCCCTACGCCAAGAGACCCAGTACTTC
NA,NA,TRBV11-2,TRBJ2-7,CASSFEGGKSYEQYF,TGTGCCAGCAGCTTCGAAGGCGGGAAGTCCTACGAGCAGTACTTC
TRBD1,NA,TRBV7-3,TRBJ2-6,CASSSLPGQGSSGANVLTF,TGTGCCAGCAGCTCCCTGCCGGGACAGGGAAGTTCTGGGGCCAACGTCCTGACTTTC
NA,NA,TRBV7-9,TRBJ2-3,CASSLLPPVGRTDTQYF,TGTGCCAGCAGCTTACTACCCCCGGTCGGTCGCACAGATACGCAGTATTTT
NA,NA,TRBV5-4,TRBJ1-2,CASSIRGGDYGYTF,TGTGCCAGCAGTATTCGCGGGGGGGACTATGGCTACACCTTC
TRBD1,NA,TRBV18,TRBJ2-7,CASSPPAGGPYF,TGTGCCAGCTCACCACCGGCAGGGGGCCCGTACTTC
TRBD1,NA,TRBV19,TRBJ2-2,CASIPGQGNGELFF,TGTGCCAGTATACCGGGACAGGGAAACGGGGAGCTGTTTTTT
NA,NA,TRBV6-2/TRBV6-3,TRBJ2-3,CASSSVGRLTDTQYF,TGTGCCAGCAGCTCCGTAGGCAGGCTCACAGATACGCAGTATTTT
TRBD1,NA,TRBV5-6,TRBJ1-1,CATTGQRNTEAFF,TGTGCCACCACGGGACAGAGGAACACTGAAGCTTTCTTT
NA,NA,TRBV30,TRBJ1-3,CAWSVNYGNTIYF,TGTGCCTGGAGTGTAAATTATGGAAACACCATATATTTT
NA,NA,TRBV11-2,TRBJ1-2,CASSQNYGYTF,TGTGCCAGCAGCCAAAACTATGGCTACACCTTC
TRBD1,few,TRBV19,TRBJ1-1,CASSRWTGHTEAFF,TGTGCCAGTAGTCGATGGACAGGGCACACTGAAGCTTTCTTT
TRBD1,NA,TRBV19,TRBJ2-1,CASSRQGSVEQFF,TGTGCCAGTAGTAGACAGGGGTCGGTTGAGCAGTTCTTC
TRBD2,medium-sized,TRBV6-2/TRBV6-3,TRBJ2-5,CASSSLRGEGETQYF,TGTGCCAGCAGTTCCTTGCGGGGGGAGGGAGAGACCCAGTACTTC
NA,few,TRBV7-8,TRBJ2-3,CASSSRVGTDTQYF,TGTGCCAGCAGCTCCAGGGTTGGCACAGATACGCAGTATTTT
NA,NA,TRBV11-2,TRBJ2-3,CASSLVGHWPDTQYF,TGTGCCAGCAGCTTAGTGGGACATTGGCCCGATACGCAGTATTTT
TRBD2,once,TRBV4-2,TRBJ2-3,CASSQLPGGGGTDTQYF,TGTGCCAGCAGCCAACTGCCAGGCGGGGGGGGCACAGATACGCAGTATTTT
NA,NA,TRBV11-3,TRBJ2-1,CASSLTRDSDNEQFF,TGTGCCAGCAGCTTAACCCGGGATTCGGACAATGAGCAGTTCTTC
NA,NA,TRBV7-9,TRBJ1-1,CASSPQGFYEKTEAFF,TGTGCCAGCAGCCCACAGGGTTTCTATGAGAAGACTGAAGCTTTCTTT
TRBD1,NA,TRBV2,TRBJ1-2,CASSEALRGGGYTF,TGTGCCAGCAGTGAAGCGCTTAGAGGGGGCGGCTACACCTTC
NA,NA,TRBV5-6,TRBJ2-2,CASSLQGYLTGELFF,TGTGCCAGCAGCTTACAGGGTTATTTGACCGGGGAGCTGTTTTTT
NA,NA,TRBV7-2,TRBJ2-7,CASSPHLGQNNEQYF,TGTGCCAGCAGCCCGCATCTGGGGCAGAACAACGAGCAGTACTTC